Presented here are 21 T cell receptor beta chains from one specimen sequenced in a study of STAT5B mutations in CD4+ large granular lymphocyte leukemia. Data came from immunoSEQ multiplex PCR; TCRdb stores just in-frame clones and leaves some out. This table holds 25,000 to 35,000 clones, less than 75% found once. Specimen: CD4+ T cells from blood buffy coats. The receptor set was obtained from a human donor in good health.

The chain employs TRBV11-1 and TRBJ2-7; D remains unclear. The CDR3 runs to 12 residues. Germline CDR1 SGHAT, CDR2 FQDESV (reference sequence). Trimming cost V 6 bases and J 6 bases, with 12 bases left between them. The CDR3 nucleotides are TGTGCCAGCAGTCGCACAGTAGCCGAGCAGTACTTC. Protein: CASSRTVAEQYF.

The chain employs TRBV27 and TRBJ2-1, with TRBD2 matching 14 bases. Germline V gives CDR1 MNHEY, CDR2 SMNVEV (reference sequence). The J segment lost 9 bases and the V segment lost 3 bases, leaving 4 bases of the junction unmatched. The CDR3 has 15 residues. The DNA for the CDR3 is TGTGCCAGCAGTTTGACTAGCGGGGGGGCCGGTGAGCAGTTCTTC. It translates to CASSLTSGGAGEQFF.

The chain employs TRBV9 and TRBJ1-1; no definite D call. Trimming removed 0 bases at V and 2 bases at J, with 5 bases between. There are 13 residues in the CDR3. Germline CDR1 reads SGDLS; CDR2 reads YYNGEE. The CDR3 protein is CASSVAANTEAFF. Here the CDR3 DNA reads TGTGCCAGCAGCGTAGCAGCTAACACTGAAGCTTTCTTT. The full variable domain, with the rest looked up from reference TRBV9 and TRBJ1-1, is DSGVTQTPKHLITATGQRVTLRCSPRSGDLSVYWYQQSLDQGLQFLIQYYNGEERAKGNILERFSAQQFPDLHSELNLSSLELGDSALYFCASSVAANTEAFFGQGTRLTVV.

This rearrangement joins TRBV7-2 to TRBJ2-1, with 7 bases fitting TRBD2. Germline assignment: CDR1 SGHTA and CDR2 FQGNSA. The CDR3 runs to 15 residues. V was clipped by 5 bases and J by 6 bases; unmatched bases: 10. CDR3 DNA: TGTGCCAGCAGCCGAGGACAACTAGCGTTCAATGAGCAGTTCTTC. Translating gives CASSRGQLAFNEQFF.

This clone has a handful of counts. The V call is TRBV7-8, the J call TRBJ1-1; no reliable D call. The CDR3 is made up of 11 amino acids. V lost 1 base and J 4 bases, leaving 1 base between the germline ends. Germline values: CDR1 SGHVS, CDR2 FQNEAQ. The CDR3 loop is CASSLGTEAFF. CDR3 nucleotide sequence: TGTGCCAGCAGCTTAGGCACTGAAGCTTTCTTT.

The chain joins TRBV28 to TRBJ1-2, with D possibly being TRBD1 (5 bases). Germline CDR1 and CDR2: MDHEN and SYDVKM. The CDR3 has 14 residues. CDR3 in DNA: TGTGCTGCGGACCCCCAGGGAGCAGGCAGTGGCTACACCTTC. It codes for CAADPQGAGSGYTF.

This chain uses TRBV19 with TRBJ1-4; D is undetermined. The length of the CDR3 is 15 residues. Germline V gene sequence: CDR1 LNHDA, CDR2 SQIVND (reference sequence). The ends were cut back, 5 bases at V and 8 bases at J, with 18 bases in the middle. CDR3 sequence: CASSQRDFDYEKLFF. CDR3 sequence (DNA): TGTGCCAGTAGTCAGCGGGATTTTGACTACGAAAAACTGTTTTTT. The full variable domain, in which reference TRBV19 and TRBJ1-4 provide the parts outside the CDR3, is DGGITQSPKYLFRKEGQNVTLSCEQNLNHDAMYWYRQDPGQGLRLIYYSQIVNDFQKGDIAEGYSVSREKKESFPLTVTSAQKNPTAFYLCASSQRDFDYEKLFFGSGTQLSVL.

A remark on this clone: The junction shows a germline mismatch at one end, possibly a read error. V and J are TRBV7-3 and TRBJ2-2, with 14 bases identical to TRBD2. Germline V gene sequence: CDR1 SGHTA, CDR2 FQGTGA. This CDR3 has 13 amino acids. The CDR3 loop is CASSAGTSGGLFF. The CDR3 bases are TGTGCCAGCAGCGCCGGGACTAGCGGGGGGCTGTTTTTT. Based on the CDR3 plus reference TRBV7-3 and TRBJ2-2, the full variable domain is GAGVSQTPSNKVTEKGKYVELRCDPISGHTALYWYRQSLGQGPEFLIYFQGTGAADDSGLPNDRFFAVRPEGSVSTLKIQRTERGDSAVYLCASSAGTSGGLFFGEGSRLTVL.

The chain recombines TRBV29-1 with TRBJ2-1, with unresolved D. This CDR3 contains 12 residues. The germline V gene encodes CDR1 SQVTM and CDR2 ANQGSEA. V shed 1 base and J shed 9 bases, with 10 bases lying between them. CDR3 sequence (DNA): TGCAGCGTTGAAGGTCTAACGCGTGAGCAGTTCTTC. It yields the protein CSVEGLTREQFF.

The sample holds a few counts of this clone. The chain is built from TRBV14 and TRBJ2-5; D is unclear. The CDR3 runs 16 residues. The V end lost 2 bases, the J end lost 1 base, and 14 bases lay between the germline ends. Looked up from germline, CDR1 is SGHDN and CDR2 is FVKESK. CDR3 sequence: CASSQWIVSSQETQYF. The CDR3, as DNA: TGTGCCAGCAGCCAATGGATAGTTTCCTCCCAAGAGACCCAGTACTTC.

In its sample, this clone was seen a few times. This chain uses TRBV30 with TRBJ1-1; possible D gene TRBD1, 6 bases. CDR1 is GTSNPN, CDR2 SVGIG, per germline (reference sequence). The CDR3 has 13 amino acids. V was shortened by 4 bases and J by 2 bases, with 11 bases between the two germline ends. The CDR3 here is CAWNGQFNTEAFF. The CDR3 bases are TGTGCCTGGAACGGACAGTTCAACACTGAAGCTTTCTTT.

The gene calls are TRBV6-6 and TRBJ2-7; 7 bases are shared with TRBD1. The CDR3 has 11 residues. With 3 bases clipped from V and 13 bases from J, the junction kept 6 bases outside the gene matches. CDR1 MNHNY and CDR2 SVGAGI come from the germline V gene (reference sequence). DNA for the CDR3: TGTGCCAGCAGTTATTGGGGACAGTCATACTTC. This translates into CASSYWGQSYF.

The J gene is TRBJ1-1, the V gene TRBV5-1; 10 bases align to TRBD1. The V gene end was trimmed by 4 bases and the J gene end by 4 bases; junction bases not matched to a gene: 4. The germline V gene has CDR1 SGHRS and CDR2 YFSETQ. This CDR3 region has 14 residues. The CDR3 DNA reads TGCGCCAGCAGCCAGGGACAGGGGTTCACTGAAGCTTTCTTT. Translation: CASSQGQGFTEAFF.

This clone was picked up a small number of times. The rearrangement uses TRBV20-1 and TRBJ1-2; no clear D. The length of the CDR3 is 11 residues. CDR1 is DFQATT, CDR2 SNEGSKA, per germline (reference sequence). V was shortened by 6 bases and J by 8 bases, with 13 bases between the two germline ends. CDR3 bases: TGCAGTGCAAGGAGGAGTATCGGCTACACCTTC. Translation: CSARRSIGYTF.

The chain has TRBV29-1 and TRBJ1-2, with D possibly TRBD1 on 6 matching bases. Trimming shortened V by 3 bases and J by 6 bases, and 11 bases separated the two germline ends. The CDR3 loop spans 12 amino acids. Looked up from germline, CDR1 is SQVTM and CDR2 is ANQGSEA. The CDR3 DNA reads as TGCAGCGTTGACACAGGGAAGCATGGCTACACCTTC. This codes for CSVDTGKHGYTF. The complete variable domain, with remaining parts taken from reference TRBV29-1 and TRBJ1-2, reads SAVISQKPSRDICQRGTSLTIQCQVDSQVTMMFWYRQQPGQSLTLIATANQGSEATYESGFVIDKFPISRPNLTFSTLTVSNMSPEDSSIYLCSVDTGKHGYTFGSGTRLTVV.

This sequence joins TRBV27 and TRBJ2-1; 10 nucleotides line up with TRBD2. In germline, CDR1 is MNHEY, CDR2 SMNVEV (reference sequence). This CDR3 spans 18 amino acids. V trimming: 6 bases; J trimming: 0 bases; junction bases outside the gene matches: 11. CDR3 amino acids: CASSPPPRLAGSYNEQFF. The DNA for the CDR3 is TGTGCCAGCAGCCCACCACCTAGACTAGCGGGCTCCTACAATGAGCAGTTCTTC.

This clone was seen a handful of times. The chain links TRBV12-2 to TRBJ1-5; the tabulated D call, TRBD1, remains unverified against the DNA. TRBV12-2 is a known pseudogene. The CDR3 is 18 amino acids. The CDR3 bases are TGTGCAAGTCGCTCGCATTCCAGGGGGGTTATGTATCATCAGCCCCAGCATTTT. Residues: CASRSHSRGVMYHQPQHF.

Worth noting for this clone: Other DNA sequences in the sample encode the same CDR3. This CDR3 reads CASSLRGQPQHF. The CDR3 DNA sequence: TGTGCCAGCAGTTTACGGGGACAGCCCCAGCATTTT. The chain employs TRBV27 and TRBJ1-5; D is undetermined. Deletions cut 2 bases from V and 7 bases from J, with 6 bases between. CDR3 length: 12 residues. The germline CDR1 and CDR2 sequences are MNHEY and SMNVEV (reference sequence).

The chain couples TRBV29-1 to TRBJ1-2; TRBD1 matches 12 bases. This CDR3 spans 13 amino acids. In germline, CDR1 is SQVTM, CDR2 ANQGSEA. The V and J ends lost 7 bases and 8 bases, in that order; junction bases with no gene match: 8. CDR3 residues: CSGRGTGGEGYTF. The DNA for the CDR3 is TGCAGCGGACGCGGGACAGGGGGCGAGGGCTACACCTTC.

V gene TRBV19 combines with J gene TRBJ2-7, with 9 positions matching TRBD1. CDR1 LNHDA and CDR2 SQIVND come from the germline V gene (reference sequence). This CDR3 has 14 residues. The V segment lost 4 bases and the J segment 5 bases; nucleotides outside the gene matches: 6. CDR3 sequence (DNA): TGTGCCAGTAGTAGACCGGGACAGGGTAACGAGCAGTACTTC. Translation: CASSRPGQGNEQYF.

The V and J genes are TRBV19 and TRBJ1-1; 9 positions agree with TRBD1. CDR3 length: 14 amino acids. V was clipped by 7 bases and J by 4 bases; unmatched bases: 7. Germline V lookup: CDR1 LNHDA, CDR2 SQIVND (reference sequence). The CDR3 sequence: CASMHRGLSTEAFF. DNA of the CDR3: TGTGCCAGTATGCACAGGGGGCTGAGCACTGAAGCTTTCTTT.